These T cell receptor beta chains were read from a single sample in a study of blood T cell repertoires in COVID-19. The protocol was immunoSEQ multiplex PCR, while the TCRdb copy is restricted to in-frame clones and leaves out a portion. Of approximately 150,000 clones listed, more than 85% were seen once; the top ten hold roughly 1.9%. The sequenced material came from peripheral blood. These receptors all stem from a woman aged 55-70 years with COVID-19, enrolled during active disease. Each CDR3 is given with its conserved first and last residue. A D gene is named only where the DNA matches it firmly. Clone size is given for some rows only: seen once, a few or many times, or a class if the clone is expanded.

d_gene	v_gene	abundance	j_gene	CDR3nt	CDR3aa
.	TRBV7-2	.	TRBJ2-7	TGTGCCAGCAGCTTATTACTGATTCTAGGGGGCGAGCAGTACTTC	CASSLLLILGGEQYF
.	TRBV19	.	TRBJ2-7	TGTGCCAGTAGTATAGTTTTTCAGGCCTCCTACGAGCAGTACTTC	CASSIVFQASYEQYF
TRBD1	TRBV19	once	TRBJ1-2	TGTGCCAGTAGTATGGGACAGCGGGCTAACTATGGCTACACCTTC	CASSMGQRANYGYTF
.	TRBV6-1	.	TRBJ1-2	TGTGCCAGCAGTGAAGGTAGCTATGGCTACACCTTC	CASSEGSYGYTF
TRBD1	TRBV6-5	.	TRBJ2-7	TGTGCCAGCAGTTACATTTCCGGACAGGGTGGTTACGAGCAGTACTTC	CASSYISGQGGYEQYF
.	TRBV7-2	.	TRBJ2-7	TGTGCCACCTCCCTGGGAGGCTCCTACGAGCAGTACTTC	CATSLGGSYEQYF
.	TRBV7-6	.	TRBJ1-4	TGTGCCAGCAGCTTAGCCCCGCAGGGCTCAAAGAATGAAAAACTGTTTTTT	CASSLAPQGSKNEKLFF
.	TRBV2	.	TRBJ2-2	TGTGCCAGCAGACGGAGGGGCGCAAACACCGGGGAGCTGTTTTTT	CASRRRGANTGELFF
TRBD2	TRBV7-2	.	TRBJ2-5	TGTGCCAGCAGCTTAGCGACTAGCGGGGGCAAAGAGACCCAGTACTTC	CASSLATSGGKETQYF
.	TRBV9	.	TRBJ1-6	TGTGCCAGCAGCGTAGACGGCTCCTATAATTCACCCCTCCACTTT	CASSVDGSYNSPLHF
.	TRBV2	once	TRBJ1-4	TGTGCCAGCAGGTCCGGACAGTTGAATGAAAAACTGTTTTTT	CASRSGQLNEKLFF
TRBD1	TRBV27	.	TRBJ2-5	TGTGCCAGCAGTCTGACAGGACAGGGAGAGGAGACCCAGTACTTC	CASSLTGQGEETQYF
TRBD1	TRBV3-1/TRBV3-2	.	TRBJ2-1	TGTGCCAGCAGCCAAGCCGGGACAGGGGTCGATGAGCAGTTCTTC	CASSQAGTGVDEQFF
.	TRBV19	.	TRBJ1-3	TGTGCCAGTAGCACTAACTCTGGAAACACCATATATTTT	CASSTNSGNTIYF
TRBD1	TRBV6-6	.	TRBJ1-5	TGTGCCAGCAGACTCCAGGGGGATAGCAATCAGCCCCAGCATTTT	CASRLQGDSNQPQHF
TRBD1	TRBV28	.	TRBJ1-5	TGTGCCAGCAGTTTTCAGGGGGCGGGCAATCAGCCCCAGCATTTT	CASSFQGAGNQPQHF
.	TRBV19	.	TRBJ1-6	TGTGCCAGTAGTATAGGTGGCGGGGAAGGTCGTTCACCCCTCCACTTT	CASSIGGGEGRSPLHF
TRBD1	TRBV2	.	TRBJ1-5	TGTGCCAGCAGGGGGACAGGGTCAACGCCCCAGCATTTT	CASRGTGSTPQHF
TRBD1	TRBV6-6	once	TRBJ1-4	TGTGCCAGCAGTACCGGACAGGGGTATAATGAAAAACTGTTTTTT	CASSTGQGYNEKLFF
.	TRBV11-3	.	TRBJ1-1	TGTGCCAGCAGCGTCGACGGACAATACACTGAAGCTTTCTTT	CASSVDGQYTEAFF
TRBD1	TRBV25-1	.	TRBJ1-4	TGTGCCAGCAGTGCGGCGACAGGGGGCTGGGAAAAACTGTTTTTT	CASSAATGGWEKLFF
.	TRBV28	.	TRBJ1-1	TGTGCCAGCACCCCGACACGTTCGAACACTGAAGCTTTCTTT	CASTPTRSNTEAFF
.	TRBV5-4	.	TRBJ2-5	TGTGCCAGCAGCCCATTGGACGGGGGAACACGAGAGACCCAGTACTTC	CASSPLDGGTRETQYF
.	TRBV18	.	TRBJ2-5	TGTGCCAGCTCACCCCCCTCGGTAGAGACCCAGTACTTC	CASSPPSVETQYF
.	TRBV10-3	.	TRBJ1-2	TGTGCCATCAGTGACGGGGGGGTCTATGGCTACACCTTC	CAISDGGVYGYTF
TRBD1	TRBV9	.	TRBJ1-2	TGTGCCAGCAGCCGGGGGACAGGGGTCACCCTTGGCTATGGCTACACCTTC	CASSRGTGVTLGYGYTF
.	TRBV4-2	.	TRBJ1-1	TGTGCCGGCTCGACAGATCCTTACACTGAAGCTTTCTTT	CAGSTDPYTEAFF
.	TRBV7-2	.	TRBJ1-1	TGTGCCAGCAGCTTATCGGCCGGGGTAAGCACTGAAGCTTTCTTT	CASSLSAGVSTEAFF
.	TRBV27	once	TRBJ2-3	TGTGCCAGCTCGTCGACTCTCACTAGCACAGATACGCAGTATTTT	CASSSTLTSTDTQYF
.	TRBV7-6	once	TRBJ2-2	TGTGCCAGCAGCTTCGACGGGGGAATCACCGGGGAGCTGTTTTTT	CASSFDGGITGELFF
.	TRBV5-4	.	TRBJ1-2	TGTGCCAGCAGCGGAGTTAACTATGGCTACACCTTC	CASSGVNYGYTF
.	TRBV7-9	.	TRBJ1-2	TGTGCCAGCAGCTTAGACAGCCCTTATGGCTACACCTTC	CASSLDSPYGYTF
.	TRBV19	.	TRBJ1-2	TGTGCCAGTAGTACGGGCGGACAGTTCTTCGAAGCTAACTATGGCTACACCTTC	CASSTGGQFFEANYGYTF
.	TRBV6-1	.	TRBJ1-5	TGTGCCAGCAGTGAAGCGTATAGCAATCAGCCCCAGCATTTT	CASSEAYSNQPQHF
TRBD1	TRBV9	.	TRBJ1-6	TGTGCCAGCAGCATTGGGACAGAGTATAATTCACCCCTCCACTTT	CASSIGTEYNSPLHF
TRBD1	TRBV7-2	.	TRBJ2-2	TGTGCCAGCAGCCCCCGGACAGGGGCGATCACCGGGGAGCTGTTTTTT	CASSPRTGAITGELFF
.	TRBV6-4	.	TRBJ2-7	TGTGCCAGCAGTGACTCGTTGTCTAGTGGGTTGGGGCAGTACTTC	CASSDSLSSGLGQYF
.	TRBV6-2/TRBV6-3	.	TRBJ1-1	TGTGCCAGCAGTTACTCAGGGGTCGACACTGAAGCTTTCTTT	CASSYSGVDTEAFF
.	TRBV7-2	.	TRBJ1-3	TGTGCCAGCAGCTCAGGGAGGAGGTTAAACACCATATATTTT	CASSSGRRLNTIYF
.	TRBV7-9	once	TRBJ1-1	TGTGCCAGCAGCGAATGGGACAATATCGCTGAAGCTTTCTTT	CASSEWDNIAEAFF
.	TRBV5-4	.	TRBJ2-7	TGTGCCAGCAGCTTGGCCGGGACAAATGAGCAGTACTTC	CASSLAGTNEQYF
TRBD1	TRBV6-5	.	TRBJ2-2	TGTGCCAGCGGCCGGGACAGGAACACCGGGGAGCTGTTTTTT	CASGRDRNTGELFF
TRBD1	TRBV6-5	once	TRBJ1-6	TGTGCCAGCAGTTCCCCAGGGGGATCACCCCTCCACTTT	CASSSPGGSPLHF
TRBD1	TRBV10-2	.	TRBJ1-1	TGCGCCAGCAGTGGAGGGACAGGGGGTTTTTTCTTT	CASSGGTGGFFF
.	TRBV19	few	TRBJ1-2	TGTGCCAGTAGTCCCGCGACTGAGTCAACGGGTGGCTACACCTTC	CASSPATESTGGYTF
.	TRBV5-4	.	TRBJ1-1	TGTGCCAGCAGCTTGTCGCGGAAGAACACTGAAGCTTTCTTT	CASSLSRKNTEAFF
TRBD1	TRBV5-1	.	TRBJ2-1	TGCGCCAGCAGCTACAACAGGGGCGACAATGAGCAGTTCTTC	CASSYNRGDNEQFF
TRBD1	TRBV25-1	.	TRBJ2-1	TGTGCCAGCAGTGATATCGACAGGGTCTCCTACAATGAGCAGTTCTTC	CASSDIDRVSYNEQFF
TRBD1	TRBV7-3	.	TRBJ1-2	TGTGCCAGCAGCTCCCTACCGGGACAGGGGAACTACACCTTC	CASSSLPGQGNYTF
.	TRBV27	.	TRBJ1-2	TGTGCCAGCAGTTTAGACAGTGGCTATGGCTACACCTTC	CASSLDSGYGYTF
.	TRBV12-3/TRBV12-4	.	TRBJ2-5	TGTGCCAGCAGTTTGGGCCCCCAAGAGACCCAGTACTTC	CASSLGPQETQYF
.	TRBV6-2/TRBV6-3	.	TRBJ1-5	TGTGCCAGCAGTTACACCGGACAGCTGCCGCCCCAGCATTTT	CASSYTGQLPPQHF
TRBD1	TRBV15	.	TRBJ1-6	TGTGCCACCAGCCTAGACAGGGGGAATTCACCCCTCCACTTT	CATSLDRGNSPLHF
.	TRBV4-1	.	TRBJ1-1	TGCGCCAGCAGCCAACCGGCAGGGCCCATGAACACTGAAGCTTTCTTT	CASSQPAGPMNTEAFF
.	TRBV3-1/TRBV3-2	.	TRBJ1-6	TGTGCCAGCAGCCAAGATATAGGAGTTTCACCCCTCCACTTT	CASSQDIGVSPLHF
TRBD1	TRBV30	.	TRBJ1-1	TGTGCCTGGAGTGTAATCTTTCAGGGGGCATCGAACACTGAAGCTTTCTTT	CAWSVIFQGASNTEAFF
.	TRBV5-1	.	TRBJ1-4	TGCGCCAGCAGCCCCGGTTTTAGGGAGAATGAAAAACTGTTTTTT	CASSPGFRENEKLFF